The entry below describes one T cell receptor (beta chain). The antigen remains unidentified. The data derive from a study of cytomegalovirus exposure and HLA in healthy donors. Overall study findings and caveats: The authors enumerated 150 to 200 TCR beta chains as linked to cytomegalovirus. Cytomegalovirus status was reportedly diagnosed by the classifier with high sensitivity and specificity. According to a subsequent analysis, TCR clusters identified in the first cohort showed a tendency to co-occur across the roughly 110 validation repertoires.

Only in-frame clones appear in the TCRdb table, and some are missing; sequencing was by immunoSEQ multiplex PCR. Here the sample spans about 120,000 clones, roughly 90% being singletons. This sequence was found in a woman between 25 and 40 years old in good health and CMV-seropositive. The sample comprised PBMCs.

Written as DNA, the CDR3 is TGTGCCAGCAGCTTGACCGGGACTAGCGCTCTAGAGACCCAGTACTTC. Translated: CASSLTGTSALETQYF. V and J are TRBV11-2 and TRBJ2-5; 10 positions agree with TRBD2. Germline CDR1 SGHAT, CDR2 FQNNGV. The J segment lost 4 bases and the V segment lost 3 bases, leaving 8 bases of the junction unmatched. CDR3 length equals 16 residues.